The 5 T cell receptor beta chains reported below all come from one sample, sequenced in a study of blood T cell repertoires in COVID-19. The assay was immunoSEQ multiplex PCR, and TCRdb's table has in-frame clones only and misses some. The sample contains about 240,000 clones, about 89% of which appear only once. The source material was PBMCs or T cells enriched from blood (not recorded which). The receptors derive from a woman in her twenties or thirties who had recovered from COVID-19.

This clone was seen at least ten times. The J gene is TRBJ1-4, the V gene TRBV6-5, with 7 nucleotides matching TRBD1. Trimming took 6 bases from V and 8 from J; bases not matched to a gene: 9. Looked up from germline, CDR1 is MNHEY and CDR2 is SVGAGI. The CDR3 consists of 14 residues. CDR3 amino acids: CASSAGDSNEKLFF. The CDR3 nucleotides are TGTGCCAGCAGCGCCGGGGACAGTAACGAAAAACTGTTTTTT.

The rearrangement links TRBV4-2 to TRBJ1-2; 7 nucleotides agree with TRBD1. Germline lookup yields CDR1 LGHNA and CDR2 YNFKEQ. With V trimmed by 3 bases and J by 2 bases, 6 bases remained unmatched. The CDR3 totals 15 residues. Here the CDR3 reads CASSHTGESNYGYTF. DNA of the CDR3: TGTGCCAGCAGCCACACAGGGGAATCGAACTATGGCTACACCTTC.

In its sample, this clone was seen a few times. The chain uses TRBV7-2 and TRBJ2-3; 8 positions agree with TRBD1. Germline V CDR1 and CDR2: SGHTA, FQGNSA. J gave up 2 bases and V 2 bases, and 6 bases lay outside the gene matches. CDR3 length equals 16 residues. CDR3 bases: TGTGCCAGCAGCTTAAGGACAGGGACCCTCACAGATACGCAGTATTTT. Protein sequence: CASSLRTGTLTDTQYF.

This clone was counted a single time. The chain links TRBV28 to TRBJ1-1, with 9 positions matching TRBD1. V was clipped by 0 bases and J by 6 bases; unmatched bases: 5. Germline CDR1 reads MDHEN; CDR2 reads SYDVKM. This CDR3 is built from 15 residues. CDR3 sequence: CASSLWTGGIAEAFF. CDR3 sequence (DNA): TGTGCCAGCAGTTTATGGACAGGGGGTATTGCTGAAGCTTTCTTT.

Here the CDR3 reads CASSPWTGINTIYF. The CDR3 DNA sequence: TGTGCCAGCAGCCCCTGGACAGGAATAAACACCATATATTTT. The chain links TRBV5-8 to TRBJ1-3; 7 positions agree with TRBD1. CDR3 length: 14 amino acids. The germline CDR1 and CDR2 sequences are SGHTS and YDEGEE. V lost 4 bases and J lost 6; bases outside the gene matches: 7.